This TCR beta chain was retrieved from a study of regulatory T cells in long-lasting Graves disease (TCRdb year 2021). General notes on the study: Newly diagnosed Graves' disease patients had taken antithyroid drugs for less than 3 months. This study used TCR sequencing and RNA sequencing of peripheral blood to compare persistent Graves' disease patients against newly diagnosed Graves' disease patients. The study was registered as a clinical trial and conducted in China. A total of around 35 samples were covered by TCR sequencing, comprising some 13 persistent and around 20 newly diagnosed Graves' disease patients.

Comment on this clonotype: The antigen it recognizes is unknown. Per-nucleotide qualities are absent, and no much larger clonotype sits a single base away.

Explained via the paper, the time point label denotes: newly diagnosed GD, antithyroid drugs for less than 3 months. For both TCR sequencing and RNA sequencing, RNA was extracted from PBMCs in TRIzol. Graves' disease was diagnosed according to American Thyroid Association guidelines. The patients came from an endocrinology department in Xi'an, China. From each patient, nine milliliters of peripheral blood was collected into an EDTA anticoagulant tube. Ficoll Paque Plus density gradient separation was used to isolate PBMCs, and no further T cell sorting was performed. An Agilent 2100 Bioanalyzer and agarose gel were used to check RNA quality, while a NanoDrop 2000 measured RNA concentration. CDR1 and CDR2 were assigned from the germline V gene as SGHRS and YFSETQ. The CDR3 numbers 14 residues from cysteine through phenylalanine. Solely the CDR3 DNA is kept, with 42 bases framed from the first base. For this chain, trimming is 3 bases at the V end and 3 bases at the J end, and the number of junction bases without a gene match is 5.

The library was produced with multiplex PCR. The instrument given in TCRdb is Illumina HiSeq 4000. iRepertoire HTBI primers and Arm-PCR amplification of CDR3 regions were used to construct TCR beta libraries. Before sequencing, the PCR products went through gel purification. Regarding the original processing steps: Gene usage analysis of CDR3 amino acid clonotypes relied on the approximately 60 TRBV and 14 TRBJ segments identified across samples. Filtered high-quality paired reads were merged into contigs using COPE and FqMerger. Contigs were aligned with BLAST to IMGT TRBV, TRBD and TRBJ reference genes, and CDR3 was defined per IMGT. Clonotypes above 0.1% frequency were classified as highly expanded clones. Shannon entropy served as the measure of repertoire diversity, while the Gini coefficient captured V-J evenness. Public clonotypes were defined as clonotypes shared by more than one individual. The raw public data were reprocessed by TCRdb itself: fastp quality trimming at Q25, MiXCR clonotype calling, in-frame beta chains only. Each CDR3 protein gets just one entry, which takes the most common genes and DNA from the rows behind it. The V and J calls reflect TCRdb's pipeline rather than the authors' work. Within this sample are around 450,000 distinct CDR3 sequences, with under 15% of them counted one time only. The ten largest clones capture approximately 16% of the sample.

Study-wide conclusions, independent of this receptor: More public clonotypes were shared among persistent patients (under 3,000) than among newly diagnosed patients (966). As a limitation, the authors acknowledged that the small sample size may reduce accuracy. Because the primary lesion, thyroid tissue, could not be accessed, the study looked at peripheral blood alone. Preferential use of TRBV28, TRBJ1-2 and TRBJ2-5 was observed in persistent disease, whereas TRBV20-1 and TRBJ2-1 were favored in newly diagnosed disease. Only the TCR beta chain was sequenced and analyzed. Compared with newly diagnosed patients, persistent Graves' disease patients had lower TCR Shannon entropy and fewer highly expanded clones, which suggests clonal expansion.

This sample also belongs to another study, concerning T cells in Graves' hyperthyroidism and ophthalmopathy. As the second publication notes: A patient counted as having stable Graves' hyperthyroidism if no progression to ophthalmopathy occurred over 18 months of follow-up. Hyperthyroidism patients were newly diagnosed, with disease duration under 2 months, and aged 18 to 65 years. Any patient with an uncontrolled infection, another autoimmune disease, pregnancy or lactation was excluded. Clinical symptoms, serum thyroxine and TRAb, thyroid ultrasound, and orbital computed tomography formed the basis for the diagnoses. A first-round RT-PCR of the TCR CDR3 used the HTBI primer set with the Qiagen OneStep RT-PCR kit. Blood samples also contained most of the expanded thyroid clonotypes (frequency above 0.001), which suggests that blood repertoires may reflect thyroid immune responses. A 13 V-J signature model separated ophthalmopathy from stable hyperthyroidism, with 87.88% sensitivity and 81.08% specificity in cross-validation and 80%/75% in testing. In validation, the model predicted progression to ophthalmopathy a median of about 6.5 months before onset, with about 64% sensitivity and about 72% specificity. To identify TCR V-J signatures that set the groups apart, the researchers used a discovery cohort of about a hundred patients, made up of about 44 with Graves' ophthalmopathy and about 59 with stable Graves' hyperthyroidism. Prospective prediction of ophthalmopathy was tested in an independent validation cohort of fewer than 20 hyperthyroidism patients and some 17 patients who later progressed to ophthalmopathy. The roughly 94 discovery patients were randomly divided into training and test sets at a 7:3 ratio. Thyroid tissue and blood T-cell repertoires from about six Graves' hyperthyroidism patients were also compared in the study. After sampling, hyperthyroidism patients received methimazole starting at 30 mg daily, and ophthalmopathy patients received high-dose intravenous methylprednisolone. Libraries were constructed in a second round of multiplex PCR, after which size selection and purification were carried out. Libraries were sequenced paired-end with 100 bp reads on an Illumina HiSeq2000. SOAPnuke was used to process the raw data, removing reads that contained adapters or uncalled bases, had a mean Phred below 15, or lacked an exact match to the constant primer or identifier. COPE v1.2.5 was used to merge high-quality paired reads, and clonotypes were defined as unique nucleotide sequences. MiTCR v1.1 was used to align clonotypes to the IMGT TRBV, TRBD and TRBJ reference segments. The analysis was restricted to V-J combinations with a frequency above 0.0001, which together covered roughly 99% of the repertoires. A TCS score was defined as the ratio of F50 (clonal expansion) to E x V (chaos), with BLOSUM62-based TCRdist applied between CDR3 peptides within each V-J. Welch's t-statistics and random forest reduced 500 to 650 V-J features to 13, which were used in a naive Bayes classifier (R e1071). No statistical method was used to set the sample size in advance, and investigators knew the group allocation. The paper describes TCR Vbeta CDR3 sequencing of about 140 peripheral blood samples, made up of about 40 ophthalmopathy patients, 70 to 75 hyperthyroidism patients and around 17 progressor patients.

The sample was peripheral blood mononuclear cells (PBMCs), taken at new diagnosis, from a patient treated with antithyroid drugs. The rearrangement joined TRBV5-1 to TRBJ2-7; 8 middle bases align to TRBD1. This sequence originates from a woman younger than 45 with Graves disease. Donor details come from another sample of the same person, matched by shared clones. CDR3 region: CASSWGTGNYEQYF. The sequence in DNA is TGCGCCAGCAGCTGGGGGACAGGTAACTACGAGCAGTACTTC.